This record covers a single T cell receptor beta chain. Its antigen specificity is not known. No base-level quality is on record; no much larger clone is a single base apart. The CDR3 spans 14 residues, from the cysteine through the phenylalanine. Here the CDR3 DNA is all that survives: 42 bases in frame from base 1. Deletion took 0 bases off V and 5 bases off J, with a span of 12 bases between the germline ends. The germline V gene (reference sequence) gives CDR1 as SGHKS and CDR2 as YYEKEE. The collaborating institutions used their own protocols to collect whole blood in K2EDTA tubes. For TCRbeta analysis, collaborators shipped samples in one of three forms: frozen whole blood, isolated PBMCs, or DNA extracted from either of those sample types. The data are from a study of blood T cell repertoires in COVID-19 (dated by TCRdb to the early 2020s). Regarding the study in general: Samples covering the acute and convalescent phases of COVID-19 were provided by collaborators in the United States, Italy and Spain. The prospective study material was composed of cDNA or gDNA derived from T cells, B-cell-depleted T cells, or PBMCs. Subjects who had been exposed to COVID-19, were actively infected with it, or had recovered from it provided the deeply sampled blood TCRbeta repertoires that made up the dataset. The repertoires were made available in a free public database intended to serve as a resource for research on the immune response to SARS-CoV-2. Samples came from the ongoing ImmuneRACE study (first 160 participants) plus 1,254 subjects from 6 global collaborators. Nearly every sample came with metadata listing a de-identified subject ID, COVID-19 status, age in years and sex. HLA class I and class II types, where available, came from metadata supplied by the sample provider rather than from assay-based typing. Broader findings and caveats from the paper: The amount of clinical and demographic metadata varied by source and participant and was provided uncurated.

TCRbeta CDR3 regions were amplified from genomic DNA using the immunoSEQ Assay, a bias-controlled multiplex PCR. The authors' pipeline ran thus. The number of nucleated cells in each sample was estimated by amplification of reference gene primers within the assay. To quantify the absolute abundance of each unique TCRbeta CDR3 rearrangement, sequence reads were collapsed and filtered. For each sample, productive Simpson clonality was calculated by taking the square root of Simpson's diversity index across productive rearrangements. Not all clones reach the TCRdb copy of this immuneACCESS table, which keeps in-frame sequences only. Checked studies attribute under half of the gap to unresolved V genes and leave the rest unexplained. V and J calls and clone size come straight from that table; D and trimming were deduced from the DNA. In all, the sample holds fewer than 300,000 clones, and approximately 77% of those were seen once. Around 2.9% of the sample is in the top ten clones.

The chain uses TRBV5-5 and TRBJ2-7, and TRBD2 may be the D gene, going by 6 matching bases. The receptor was isolated from a woman younger than 30 with acute or convalescent COVID-19. Sequences were obtained from peripheral blood. The CDR3 reads as follows: CASSLVLTSHEQYF. DNA sequence: TGTGCCAGCAGCTTGGTCCTGACTAGTCACGAGCAGTACTTC.